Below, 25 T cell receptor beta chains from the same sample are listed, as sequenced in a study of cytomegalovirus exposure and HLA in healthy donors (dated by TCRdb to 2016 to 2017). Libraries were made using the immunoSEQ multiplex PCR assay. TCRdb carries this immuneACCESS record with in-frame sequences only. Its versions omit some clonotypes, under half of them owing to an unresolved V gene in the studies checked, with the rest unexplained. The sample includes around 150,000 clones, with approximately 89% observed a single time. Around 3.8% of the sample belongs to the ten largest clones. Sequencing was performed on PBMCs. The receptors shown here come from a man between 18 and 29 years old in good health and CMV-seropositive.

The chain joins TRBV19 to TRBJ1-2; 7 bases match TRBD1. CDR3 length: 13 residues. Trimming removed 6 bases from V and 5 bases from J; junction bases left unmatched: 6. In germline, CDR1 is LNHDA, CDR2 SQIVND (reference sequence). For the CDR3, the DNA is TGTGCCAGTAGGCCCGGACAGGCTTATGGCTACACCTTC. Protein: CASRPGQAYGYTF.

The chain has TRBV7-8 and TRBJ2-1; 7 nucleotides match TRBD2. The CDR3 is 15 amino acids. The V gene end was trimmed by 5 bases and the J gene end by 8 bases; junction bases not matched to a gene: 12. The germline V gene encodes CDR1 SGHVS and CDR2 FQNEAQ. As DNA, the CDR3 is TGTGCCAGCAGCCCCAAGCGGGATTCGCTTCATGAGCAGTTCTTC. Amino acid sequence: CASSPKRDSLHEQFF.

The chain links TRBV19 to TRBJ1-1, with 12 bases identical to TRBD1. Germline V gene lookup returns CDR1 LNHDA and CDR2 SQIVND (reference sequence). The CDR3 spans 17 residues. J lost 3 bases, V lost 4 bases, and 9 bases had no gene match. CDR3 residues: CASSKRDRGLVDTEAFF. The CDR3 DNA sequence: TGTGCCAGTAGTAAAAGGGACAGGGGGCTTGTGGACACTGAAGCTTTCTTT.

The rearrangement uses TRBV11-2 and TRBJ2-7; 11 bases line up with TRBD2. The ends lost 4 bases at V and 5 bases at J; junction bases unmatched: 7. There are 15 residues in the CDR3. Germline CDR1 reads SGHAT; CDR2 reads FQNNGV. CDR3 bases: TGTGCCAGCAGCTCCATAGCGGGAGGGCCCCACGAGCAGTACTTC. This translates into CASSSIAGGPHEQYF. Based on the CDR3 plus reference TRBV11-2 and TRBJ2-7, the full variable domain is EAGVAQSPRYKIIEKRQSVAFWCNPISGHATLYWYQQILGQGPKLLIQFQNNGVVDDSQLPKDRFSAERLKGVDSTLKIQPAKLEDSAVYLCASSSIAGGPHEQYFGPGTRLTVT.

The CDR3 sequence is CASSQEQARTYNEQFF. The DNA of the CDR3 is TGTGCCAGCAGCCAAGAGCAGGCCAGGACCTACAATGAGCAGTTCTTC. This chain joins TRBV4-2 and TRBJ2-1; D is unclear. V was pared by 0 bases and J by 2 bases, with 11 bases between. The CDR3 is 16 amino acids. CDR1 and CDR2 from the germline V gene are LGHNA and YNFKEQ.

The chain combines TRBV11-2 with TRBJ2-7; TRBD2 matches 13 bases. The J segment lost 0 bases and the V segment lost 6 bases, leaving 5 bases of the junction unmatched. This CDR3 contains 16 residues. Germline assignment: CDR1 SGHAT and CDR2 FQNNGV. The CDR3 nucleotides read TGTGCCAGCAGACGAGGGACTAGCGGGAACTCCTACGAGCAGTACTTC. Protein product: CASRRGTSGNSYEQYF.

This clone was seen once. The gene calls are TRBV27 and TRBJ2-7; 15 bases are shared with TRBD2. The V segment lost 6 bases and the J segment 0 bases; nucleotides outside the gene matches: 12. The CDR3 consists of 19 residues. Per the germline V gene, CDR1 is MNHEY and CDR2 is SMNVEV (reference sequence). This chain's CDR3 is CASRPLGLAGGKGSYEQYF. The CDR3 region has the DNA TGTGCCAGCAGGCCCCTCGGACTAGCGGGAGGGAAGGGCTCCTACGAGCAGTACTTC.

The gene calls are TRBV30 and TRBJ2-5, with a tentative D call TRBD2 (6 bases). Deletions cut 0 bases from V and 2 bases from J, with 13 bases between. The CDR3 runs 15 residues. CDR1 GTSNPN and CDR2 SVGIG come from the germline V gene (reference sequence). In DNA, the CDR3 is TGTGCCTGGAGTGTAAAGACTAGAGGGCAAGAGACCCAGTACTTC. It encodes CAWSVKTRGQETQYF.

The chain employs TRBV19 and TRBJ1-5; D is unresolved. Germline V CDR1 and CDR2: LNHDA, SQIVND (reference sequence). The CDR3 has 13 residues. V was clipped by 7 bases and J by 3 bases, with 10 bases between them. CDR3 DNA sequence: TGTGCCAGTACCCCCCGACTCAATCAGCCCCAGCATTTT. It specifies CASTPRLNQPQHF. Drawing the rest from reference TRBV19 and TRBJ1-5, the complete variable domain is DGGITQSPKYLFRKEGQNVTLSCEQNLNHDAMYWYRQDPGQGLRLIYYSQIVNDFQKGDIAEGYSVSREKKESFPLTVTSAQKNPTAFYLCASTPRLNQPQHFGDGTRLSIL.

The CDR3 DNA follows: TGCGCCAGCAGCTTGCCCGGACTAGCGGGAGGCACAGATACGCAGTATTTT. Protein sequence: CASSLPGLAGGTDTQYF. This chain uses TRBV5-1 with TRBJ2-3; 13 bases are a match to TRBD2. Germline V gene sequence: CDR1 SGHRS, CDR2 YFSETQ. J lost 1 base, V lost 1 base, and 3 bases had no gene match. CDR3 length equals 17 residues.

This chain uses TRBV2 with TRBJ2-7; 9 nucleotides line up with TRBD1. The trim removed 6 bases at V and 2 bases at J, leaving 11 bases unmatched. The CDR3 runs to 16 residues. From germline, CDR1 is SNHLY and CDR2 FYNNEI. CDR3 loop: CASRGTPGQGTYEQYF. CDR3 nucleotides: TGTGCCAGCAGGGGTACTCCGGGACAGGGCACCTACGAGCAGTACTTC.

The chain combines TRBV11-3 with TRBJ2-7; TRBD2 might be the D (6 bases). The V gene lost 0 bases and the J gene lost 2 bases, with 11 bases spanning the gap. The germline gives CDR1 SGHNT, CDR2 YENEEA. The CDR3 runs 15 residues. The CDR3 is CASSLESGETYEQYF. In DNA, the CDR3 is TGTGCCAGCAGCTTAGAGTCGGGGGAAACCTACGAGCAGTACTTC.

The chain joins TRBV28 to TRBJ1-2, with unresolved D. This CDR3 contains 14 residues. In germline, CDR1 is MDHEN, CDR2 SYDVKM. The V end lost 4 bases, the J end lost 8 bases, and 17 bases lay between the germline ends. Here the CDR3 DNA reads TGTGCCAGCAGTTCCCCAACAGCCCCGACAGGCTACACCTTC. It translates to CASSSPTAPTGYTF.

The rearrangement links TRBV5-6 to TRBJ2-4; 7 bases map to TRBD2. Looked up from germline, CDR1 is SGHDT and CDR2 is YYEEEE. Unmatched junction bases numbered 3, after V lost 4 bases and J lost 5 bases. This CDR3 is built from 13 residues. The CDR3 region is CASSAREENIQYF. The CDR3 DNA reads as TGTGCCAGCAGCGCTCGGGAGGAAAACATTCAGTACTTC. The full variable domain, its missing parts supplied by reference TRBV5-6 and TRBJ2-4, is DAGVTQSPTHLIKTRGQQVTLRCSPKSGHDTVSWYQQALGQGPQFIFQYYEEEERQRGNFPDRFSGHQFPNYSSELNVNALLLGDSALYLCASSAREENIQYFGAGTRLSVL.

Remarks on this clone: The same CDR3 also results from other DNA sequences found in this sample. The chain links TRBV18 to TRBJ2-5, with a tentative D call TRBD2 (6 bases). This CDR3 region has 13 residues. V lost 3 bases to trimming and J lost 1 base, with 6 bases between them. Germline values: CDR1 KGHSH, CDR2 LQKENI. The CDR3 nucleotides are TGTGCCAGCTCACCGGGACTCCAAGAGACCCAGTACTTC. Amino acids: CASSPGLQETQYF.

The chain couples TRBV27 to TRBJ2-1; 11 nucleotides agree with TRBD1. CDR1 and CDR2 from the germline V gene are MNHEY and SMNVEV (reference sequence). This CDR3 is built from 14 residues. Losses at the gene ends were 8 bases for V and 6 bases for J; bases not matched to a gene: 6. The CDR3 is CASRRDRGVNEQFF. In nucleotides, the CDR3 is TGTGCCAGCCGCCGGGACAGGGGGGTCAATGAGCAGTTCTTC.

The CDR3 nucleotides read TGTGCCAGCAGCCCAGGGACAGGGGGCGCCGGGTCCAACATTCAGTACTTC. As protein: CASSPGTGGAGSNIQYF. This chain connects TRBV5-4 to TRBJ2-4, with 12 bases aligning to TRBD1. CDR3 length equals 17 residues. Per germline, CDR1 SGHNT and CDR2 YYREEE (reference sequence). Trimming cost V 4 bases and J 7 bases; bases outside gene matches: 12.

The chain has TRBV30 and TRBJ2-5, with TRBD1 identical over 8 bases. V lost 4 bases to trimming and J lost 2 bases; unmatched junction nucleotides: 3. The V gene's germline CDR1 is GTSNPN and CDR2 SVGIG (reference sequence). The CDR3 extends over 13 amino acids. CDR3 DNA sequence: TGTGCCTGGACAGGGGGCCTTCAAGAGACCCAGTACTTC. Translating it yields CAWTGGLQETQYF.

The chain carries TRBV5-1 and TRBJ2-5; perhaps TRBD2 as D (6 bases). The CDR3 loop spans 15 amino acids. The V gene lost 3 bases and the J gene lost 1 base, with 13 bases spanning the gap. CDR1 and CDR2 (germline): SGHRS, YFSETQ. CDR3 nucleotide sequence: TGCGCCAGCAGCTCCCTCTCTAGCGCCCAAGAGACCCAGTACTTC. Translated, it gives CASSSLSSAQETQYF.

CDR3 region: CASSIDAGTVTYEQYF. CDR3 nucleotides: TGTGCCAGTAGTATAGACGCCGGGACAGTTACCTACGAGCAGTACTTC. The chain couples TRBV19 to TRBJ2-7, with 7 positions matching TRBD1. Trimming cost V 0 bases and J 2 bases; bases outside gene matches: 7. The V gene's germline CDR1 is LNHDA and CDR2 SQIVND (reference sequence). The CDR3 contains 16 residues.

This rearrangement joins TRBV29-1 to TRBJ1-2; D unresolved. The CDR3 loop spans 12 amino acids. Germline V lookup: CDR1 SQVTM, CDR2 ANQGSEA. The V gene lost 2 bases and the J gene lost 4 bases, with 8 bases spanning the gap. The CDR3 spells CSVETGSYGYTF. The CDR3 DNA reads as TGCAGCGTTGAAACCGGGAGCTATGGCTACACCTTC.

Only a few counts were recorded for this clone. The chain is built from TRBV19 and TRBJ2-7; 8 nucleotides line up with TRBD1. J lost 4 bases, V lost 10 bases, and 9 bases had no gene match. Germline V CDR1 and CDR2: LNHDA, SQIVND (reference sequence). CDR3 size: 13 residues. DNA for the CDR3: TGTGCCATTGGACAGGGTCCAGGTTACGAGCAGTACTTC. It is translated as CAIGQGPGYEQYF.

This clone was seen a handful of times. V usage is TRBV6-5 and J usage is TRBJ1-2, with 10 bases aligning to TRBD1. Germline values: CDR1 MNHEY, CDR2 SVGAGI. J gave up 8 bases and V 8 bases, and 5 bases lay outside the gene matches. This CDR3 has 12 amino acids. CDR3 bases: TGTGCCAGCCGACAGGGGGCAGAAGGCTACACCTTC. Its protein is CASRQGAEGYTF.

In DNA, the CDR3 is TGTGCCAGCAGCTTCGGGACCAAAAACATTCAGTACTTC. This gives the protein CASSFGTKNIQYF. This sequence joins TRBV7-3 and TRBJ2-4, with a tentative D call TRBD2 (5 bases). The CDR3 has 13 residues. Per the germline V gene, CDR1 is SGHTA and CDR2 is FQGTGA. Trimming left V 3 bases short and J 2 bases short, with 5 bases between.

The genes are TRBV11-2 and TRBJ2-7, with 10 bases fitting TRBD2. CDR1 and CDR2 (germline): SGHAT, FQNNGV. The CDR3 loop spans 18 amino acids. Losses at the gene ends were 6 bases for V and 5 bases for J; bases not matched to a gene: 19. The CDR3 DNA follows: TGTGCCAGCAGTTCGACTAGCGGGCAAGATGGGGCGTTCGACGAGCAGTACTTC. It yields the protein CASSSTSGQDGAFDEQYF.